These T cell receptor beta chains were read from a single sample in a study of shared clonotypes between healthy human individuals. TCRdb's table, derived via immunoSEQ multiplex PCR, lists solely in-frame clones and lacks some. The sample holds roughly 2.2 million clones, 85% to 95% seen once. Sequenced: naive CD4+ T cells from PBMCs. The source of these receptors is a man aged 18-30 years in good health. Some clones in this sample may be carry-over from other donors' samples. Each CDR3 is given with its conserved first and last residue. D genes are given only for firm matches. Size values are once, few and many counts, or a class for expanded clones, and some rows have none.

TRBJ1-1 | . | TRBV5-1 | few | TGCGCCAGCAGCGGGGGGCAGGGAACCTACACTGAAGCTTTCTTT | CASSGGQGTYTEAFF
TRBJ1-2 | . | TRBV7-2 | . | TGTGCCAGCAGCTTAGAAATCCAACGTAACTATGGCTACACCTTC | CASSLEIQRNYGYTF
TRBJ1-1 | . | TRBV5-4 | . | TGTGCCAGCAGCTTGGTTGGGGGGAACACTGAAGCTTTCTTT | CASSLVGGNTEAFF
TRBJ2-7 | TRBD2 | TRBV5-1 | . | TGCGCCAGCAGCCCTCCTAGCGGAACCGTATCCTACGAGCAGTACTTC | CASSPPSGTVSYEQYF
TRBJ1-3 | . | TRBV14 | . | TGTGCCAGCAGCCAAGATCGGGGGCGCGTAGGAAACACCATATATTTT | CASSQDRGRVGNTIYF
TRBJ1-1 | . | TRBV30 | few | TGTGCCTGGAGATTGGACGGAGGAGAAGCTTTCTTT | CAWRLDGGEAFF
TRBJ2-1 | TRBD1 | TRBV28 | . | TGTGCCAGCACCACACCGGGACAGGGTGACAATGAGCAGTTCTTC | CASTTPGQGDNEQFF
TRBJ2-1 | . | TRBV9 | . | TGTGCCAGCAGCGTAGGTGGTAGCGGAGCCTACAATGAGCAGTTCTTC | CASSVGGSGAYNEQFF
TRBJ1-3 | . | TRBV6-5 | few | TGTGCCAGCAGCCGTGGACAGTTCTCTGGAAACACCATATATTTT | CASSRGQFSGNTIYF
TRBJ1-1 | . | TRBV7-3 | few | TGTGCCAGCAGCTTAGGGGTTGTCACTGAAGCTTTCTTT | CASSLGVVTEAFF
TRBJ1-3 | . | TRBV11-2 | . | TGTGCCAGCAGCTTCACTATCCAGTCCAACGGGGCTGGAAACACCATATATTTT | CASSFTIQSNGAGNTIYF
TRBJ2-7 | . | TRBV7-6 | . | TGTGCCAGCAGCTTAGCGCACGGCTGGTCCTCCTACGAGCAGTACTTC | CASSLAHGWSSYEQYF
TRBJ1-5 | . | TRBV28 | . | TGTGCCAGCAGTTCATCGGCAGGTGGCAATCAGCCCCAGCATTTT | CASSSSAGGNQPQHF
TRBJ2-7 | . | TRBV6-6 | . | TGTGCCAGCAGTTACGTCTCGGGGGCCTACGAGCAGTACTTC | CASSYVSGAYEQYF
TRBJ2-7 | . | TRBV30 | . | TGTGCCTGGAGTTTGGGACCGACGTCCTACGAGCAGTACTTC | CAWSLGPTSYEQYF
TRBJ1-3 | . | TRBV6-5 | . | TGTGCCAGCAGCCGGACCTCTGGAAACACCATATATTTT | CASSRTSGNTIYF
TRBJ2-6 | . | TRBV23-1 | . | TGCGCCAGCAGTCACGGACAGTCTGGGGCCAACGTCCTGACTTTC | CASSHGQSGANVLTF
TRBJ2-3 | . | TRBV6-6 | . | TGTGCCAGCAGTTATTCCCGGGACAGCACAGATACGCAGTATTTT | CASSYSRDSTDTQYF
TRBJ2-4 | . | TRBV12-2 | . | TGTGCAAGTCGCTTAGATATCGGGGGGCCAAACATTCAGTACTTC | CASRLDIGGPNIQYF
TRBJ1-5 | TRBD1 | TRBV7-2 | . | TGTGCCAGCAGCCGGGACAGGACCGGGGCCCAGCATTTT | CASSRDRTGAQHF
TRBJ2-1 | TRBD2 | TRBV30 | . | TGTGCCTGGAGGGGGACTAGCCATGAGCAGTTCTTC | CAWRGTSHEQFF
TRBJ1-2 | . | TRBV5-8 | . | TGTGCCAGCTCCGGGGTGTCAGGAGACTATGGCTACACCTTC | CASSGVSGDYGYTF
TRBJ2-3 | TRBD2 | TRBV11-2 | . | TGTGCCAGCAGCTACCGACTAGCGAAGACAGATACGCAGTATTTT | CASSYRLAKTDTQYF
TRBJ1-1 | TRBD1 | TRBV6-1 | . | TGTGCCAGCAGTGAGGACCTGGGGCAGGGGGTGGCTGAAGCTTTCTTT | CASSEDLGQGVAEAFF
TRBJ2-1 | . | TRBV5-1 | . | TGCGCCAGCAGCTTGGCCCCCGGGACACGCAGCAATGAGCAGTTCTTC | CASSLAPGTRSNEQFF
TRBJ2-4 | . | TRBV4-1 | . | TGCGCCAGCAGCCAAGATAGTGGCCCAGCCAAAAACATTCAGTACTTC | CASSQDSGPAKNIQYF
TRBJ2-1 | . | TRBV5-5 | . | TGTGCCAGCAAAGGGTACGGGGCTGATAATGAGCAGTTCTTC | CASKGYGADNEQFF
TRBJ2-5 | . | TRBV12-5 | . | TGTGCTAGTGGTTTGGAACCCCAAGAGACCCAGTACTTC | CASGLEPQETQYF
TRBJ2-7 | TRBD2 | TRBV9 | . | TGTGCCAGCAGCGTAGAGGGTGGACTAGCGGGAGCCTACGAGCAGTACTTC | CASSVEGGLAGAYEQYF
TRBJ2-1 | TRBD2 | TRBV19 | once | TGTGCCAGTAGTAACATAGCGGGAGGGCGGTATGAGCAGTTCTTC | CASSNIAGGRYEQFF
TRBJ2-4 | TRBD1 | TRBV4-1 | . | TGCGCCAGCAGCCAACCGGGACAGAAAAACATTCAGTACTTC | CASSQPGQKNIQYF
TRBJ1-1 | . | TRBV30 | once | TGTGCCTGGAGTGTTGGGGGCAGCGGCACGAACACTGAAGCTTTCTTT | CAWSVGGSGTNTEAFF
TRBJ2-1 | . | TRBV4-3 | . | TGCGCCAGCAGCCAAGATTGGCAGTACAATGAGCAGTTCTTC | CASSQDWQYNEQFF
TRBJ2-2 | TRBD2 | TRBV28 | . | TGTGCCAGCAAGAGAAGTCTAGCGGGAGCCCCGGTAACCGGGGAGCTGTTTTTT | CASKRSLAGAPVTGELFF
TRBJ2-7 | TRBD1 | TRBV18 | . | TGTGCCAGCTCACCGGACAGGCTGGGCGAGCAGTACTTC | CASSPDRLGEQYF
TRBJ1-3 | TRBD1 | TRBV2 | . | TGTGCCAGCGGGGACAGGTCAACTGGAAACACCATATATTTT | CASGDRSTGNTIYF
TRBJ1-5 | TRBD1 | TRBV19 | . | TGTGCCACTACCCCTGACAGGGGGTTCCGGCCCCAGCATTTT | CATTPDRGFRPQHF
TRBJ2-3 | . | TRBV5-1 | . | TGCGCCAGCAGCTTGGCCGCAGCGTCCCGCACAGATACGCAGTATTTT | CASSLAAASRTDTQYF
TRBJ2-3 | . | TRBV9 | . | TGTGCCAGCAGCGTAGGCCCCACCTCCACAGATACGCAGTATTTT | CASSVGPTSTDTQYF
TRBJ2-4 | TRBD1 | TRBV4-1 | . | TGCGCCAGCAGCCACCGACAGGGGCGGGAAAACATTCAGTACTTC | CASSHRQGRENIQYF
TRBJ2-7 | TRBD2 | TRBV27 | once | TGTGCCAGCAGTCAGGAACTAGCGGGAGGTTTAAACGAGCAGTACTTC | CASSQELAGGLNEQYF
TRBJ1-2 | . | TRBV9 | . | TGTGCCAGCAGCGTAGGGGCAGCCTGGGGAGCTAACTATGGCTACACCTTC | CASSVGAAWGANYGYTF
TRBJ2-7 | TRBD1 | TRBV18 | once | TGTGCCAGCCATGGACAGGGGGTGAACGAGCAGTACTTC | CASHGQGVNEQYF
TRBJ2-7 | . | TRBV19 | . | TGTGCCAGTAGTATAGATCGCGGGTTTGCGATGGACGAGCAGTACTTC | CASSIDRGFAMDEQYF
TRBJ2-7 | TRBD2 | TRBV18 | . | TGTGCCAGCTCACCACGAGGGCGGGGGTCCTACGAGCAGTACTTC | CASSPRGRGSYEQYF
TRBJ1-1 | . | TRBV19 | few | TGTGCCAGTATACGGGGTGGCACTGAAGCTTTCTTT | CASIRGGTEAFF
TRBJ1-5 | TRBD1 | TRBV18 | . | TGTGCCAGCTCACTTCAGGGGGCGGTCAGCAATCAGCCCCAGCATTTT | CASSLQGAVSNQPQHF
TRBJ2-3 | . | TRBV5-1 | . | TGCGCCAGCAGCTTGGAGGGCCCTAGCACAGATACGCAGTATTTT | CASSLEGPSTDTQYF
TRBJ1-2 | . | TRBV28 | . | TGTGCCAGCAGCTTTGAGGGGACAAGGTATGGCTACACCTTC | CASSFEGTRYGYTF
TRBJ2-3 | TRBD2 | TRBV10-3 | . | TGTGCCATCAGTGGGGCGGGAGTTAGCACAGATACGCAGTATTTT | CAISGAGVSTDTQYF
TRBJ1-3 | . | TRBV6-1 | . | TGTGCCAGCAGTGGTGTCCGGGGCGCCGGAAACACCATATATTTT | CASSGVRGAGNTIYF
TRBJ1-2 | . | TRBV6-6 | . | TGTGCCAGCAGGACAGTGGATAACTATGGCTACACCTTC | CASRTVDNYGYTF
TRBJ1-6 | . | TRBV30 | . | TGTGCCTGGACGTCGGGAGGTAATTCACCCCTCCACTTT | CAWTSGGNSPLHF
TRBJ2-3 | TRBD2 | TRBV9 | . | TGTGCCAGCAGCGGACGACTAGCGGGAGACCGTACGCAGTATTTT | CASSGRLAGDRTQYF
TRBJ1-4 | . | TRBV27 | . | TGTGCCAGCAGTCTCCTAGGGATAGGTGAAAAACTGTTTTTT | CASSLLGIGEKLFF